What follows are 22 T cell receptor beta chains derived from one specimen sequenced in a study of human T cells and chemical hapten exposure. The time point was: pre-sensitization, week 0. The treatment was: therapeutic diphenylcyclopropenone sensitization with weekly scalp DPC. MiXCR, run by TCRdb on the RACE reads, gives a single entry per CDR3 protein. This sample has 150,000 to 200,000 distinct CDR3 sequences, with roughly 30% found just once. The sample here was whole blood, taken in connection with sensitization to the hapten diphenylcyclopropenone (DPC). These receptors were collected from a woman younger than 45 with alopecia areata. Some clones in this sample may be carry-over from other donors' samples.

This clonotype was observed a handful of times. J is TRBJ1-4 and V is TRBV7-2, with 7 bases matching TRBD1. V lost 4 bases and J lost 8; bases outside the gene matches: 10. CDR3 length equals 15 residues. Germline CDR1 and CDR2: SGHTA and FQGNSA. The CDR3 nucleotides are TGTGCCAGCAGCTCCCAGACAGGGCGGAGGGAAAAACTGTTTTTT. Translated: CASSSQTGRREKLFF. Full variable domain (missing parts from reference TRBV7-2 and TRBJ1-4): GAGVSQSPSNKVTEKGKDVELRCDPISGHTALYWYRQSLGQGLEFLIYFQGNSAPDKSGLPSDRFSAERTGGSVSTLTIQRTQQEDSAVYLCASSSQTGRREKLFFGSGTQLSVL.

This clonotype appeared once. V and J are TRBV20-1 and TRBJ1-1; TRBD1 might be the D (6 bases). This CDR3 spans 14 amino acids. Germline V lookup: CDR1 DFQATT, CDR2 SNEGSKA (reference sequence). Trimming removed 2 bases from V and 3 bases from J, with 13 bases in between. The DNA of the CDR3 is TGCAGTGCTAGAAACAGGGCGGGGGACACTGAAGCTTTCTTT. This sequence encodes CSARNRAGDTEAFF.

The V gene is TRBV29-1, the J gene TRBJ1-1, with 7 bases fitting TRBD1. This CDR3 contains 14 residues. The germline gives CDR1 SQVTM, CDR2 ANQGSEA. V dropped 4 bases and J dropped 1; count of bases not matched to a gene: 6. The CDR3 coding sequence is TGCAGCGTTGCCGCAGGGGGGGCGAACACTGAAGCTTTCTTT. Translation gives CSVAAGGANTEAFF.

A few counts support this clonotype. The chain has TRBV20-1 and TRBJ1-1; D not certain. This CDR3 is built from 11 residues. Germline lookup yields CDR1 DFQATT and CDR2 SNEGSKA (reference sequence). Trimming stripped 5 bases from V and 0 bases from J, with 4 bases between. The CDR3 protein is CSAPLNTEAFF. In DNA form, the CDR3 reads TGCAGTGCTCCCCTGAACACTGAAGCTTTCTTT.

This clonotype was seen only a few times. The chain employs TRBV5-1 and TRBJ1-1; TRBD1 aligns across 7 bases. J was trimmed by 5 bases and V by 4 bases; bases with no gene match: 11. The CDR3 runs 15 residues. From germline, CDR1 is SGHRS and CDR2 YFSETQ. The CDR3 region is CASSPNRGRGTEAFF. Here the CDR3 DNA reads TGCGCCAGCAGCCCGAACAGGGGACGAGGGACTGAAGCTTTCTTT.

The gene calls are TRBV28 and TRBJ1-5, with 8 nucleotides matching TRBD1. The germline V gene encodes CDR1 MDHEN and CDR2 SYDVKM. CDR3 size: 16 residues. V shed 1 base and J 6 bases; nucleotides not matched to a gene: 8. The CDR3 spells CASSLSPGTGAQPQHF. The DNA for the CDR3 is TGTGCCAGCAGTTTATCGCCGGGGACAGGAGCTCAGCCCCAGCATTTT.

V is TRBV20-1 and J is TRBJ1-1; 8 bases map to TRBD1. V lost 0 bases to trimming and J lost 6 bases; unmatched junction nucleotides: 9. This CDR3 contains 15 residues. Per germline, CDR1 DFQATT and CDR2 SNEGSKA (reference sequence). CDR3 coding DNA: TGCAGTGCTAGAGATTACGGGACAGGAGGGCCTGAAGCTTTCTTT. Amino acids: CSARDYGTGGPEAFF.

This clonotype turned up a few times. This rearrangement joins TRBV6-6 to TRBJ1-2; the match to TRBD1 covers 12 bases. The CDR3 sequence is 17 residues long. CDR1 is MNHNY, CDR2 SVGAGI, per germline (reference sequence). Trimming took 2 bases from V and 7 from J; bases not matched to a gene: 11. CDR3 amino acids: CASSYEGTGGASSGYTF. Here the CDR3 DNA reads TGTGCCAGCAGTTACGAGGGGACAGGGGGCGCTTCGTCTGGCTACACCTTC.

In this sample, this clonotype turned up a few times. The V and J genes are TRBV10-3 and TRBJ2-1; D is possibly TRBD2 (7 bases). Germline CDR1 ENHRY, CDR2 SYGVKD. Between the trimmed V and J ends, which lost 6 bases and 9 bases, there was a span of 12 bases. This CDR3 spans 12 amino acids. The CDR3 here is CAISHREGEQFF. Here the CDR3 DNA reads TGTGCCATCAGCCACAGGGAGGGTGAGCAGTTCTTC.

This clonotype was observed a few times. The genes are TRBV7-3 and TRBJ2-7; 8 positions agree with TRBD2. There are 15 residues in the CDR3. Trimming at V came to 6 bases and at J to 3 bases, leaving 10 bases not matched to a gene. Germline V gene lookup returns CDR1 SGHTA and CDR2 FQGTGA. CDR3 DNA: TGTGCCAGCAGTTACCTACCGGGAGGGGTCTACGAGCAGTACTTC. Amino acid sequence: CASSYLPGGVYEQYF. Full variable domain (remainder filled in from reference TRBV7-3 and TRBJ2-7): GAGVSQTPSNKVTEKGKYVELRCDPISGHTALYWYRQSLGQGPEFLIYFQGTGAADDSGLPNDRFFAVRPEGSVSTLKIQRTERGDSAVYLCASSYLPGGVYEQYFGPGTRLTVT.

The chain uses TRBV20-1 and TRBJ2-7; perhaps D is TRBD1 or TRBD2 (6 bases each). The germline V and J ends were trimmed by 1 base and 9 bases, with 10 bases remaining between them. The CDR3 sequence is 11 residues long. Germline CDR1 DFQATT, CDR2 SNEGSKA (reference sequence). The CDR3 reads CSARGGGWQYF. CDR3 DNA sequence: TGCAGTGCTAGAGGAGGGGGGTGGCAGTACTTC.

This clonotype came up a few times. DNA of the CDR3: TGTGCCAGCAGTGAAATATCCGGCCTCAATCAGCCCCAGCATTTT. This sequence encodes CASSEISGLNQPQHF. This chain joins TRBV6-1 and TRBJ1-5, with D uncertain. The CDR3 consists of 15 residues. V was trimmed by 2 bases and J by 3 bases, leaving 11 bases between them. CDR1 is MNHNS, CDR2 SASEGT, per germline.

This clonotype was recorded a few times. V usage is TRBV9 and J usage is TRBJ2-7; 12 positions agree with TRBD1. The length of the CDR3 is 15 residues. V shed 3 bases and J 3 bases; nucleotides not matched to a gene: 4. Germline assignment: CDR1 SGDLS and CDR2 YYNGEE. The CDR3 reads CASSGGDRGRYEQYF. CDR3 coding DNA: TGTGCCAGCAGCGGCGGGGACAGGGGGCGCTACGAGCAGTACTTC.

This clonotype occurred a few times. V gene TRBV28 combines with J gene TRBJ1-6; D gene unclear. The CDR3 extends over 12 amino acids. Trimming cost V 10 bases and J 10 bases, with 14 bases left between them. CDR1 and CDR2 (germline): MDHEN, SYDVKM. The CDR3: CAISAGSSPLHF. The CDR3 DNA reads as TGTGCCATCAGCGCGGGGAGCTCACCCCTCCACTTT.

This clonotype was seen only a few times. The chain carries TRBV28 and TRBJ2-1; D uncertain. Deletions cut 3 bases from V and 6 bases from J, with 6 bases between. CDR3 size: 12 residues. The germline V gene has CDR1 MDHEN and CDR2 SYDVKM. CDR3 sequence reads: CASSFLVNEQFF. The CDR3, as DNA: TGTGCCAGCAGTTTCCTCGTCAATGAGCAGTTCTTC.

The chain is built from TRBV20-1 and TRBJ1-1; no firm D call. Trimming took 7 bases from V and 1 from J, leaving 16 bases between them. Germline V gene sequence: CDR1 DFQATT, CDR2 SNEGSKA (reference sequence). This CDR3 region has 14 residues. The CDR3 DNA sequence: TGCAGTGTTCGAACCGCTCGGGGGAACACTGAAGCTTTCTTT. Translation: CSVRTARGNTEAFF.

The CDR3 here is CASSGQTGGNEQFF. The CDR3 DNA is TGCGCCAGCAGCGGACAGACAGGCGGCAATGAGCAGTTCTTC. The chain combines TRBV5-1 with TRBJ2-1; a possible D gene is TRBD1 (6 bases). This CDR3 is built from 14 residues. CDR1 is SGHRS and CDR2 is YFSETQ in the germline V gene. V dropped 4 bases and J dropped 6 bases, with 14 bases sitting between them.

The chain employs TRBV19 and TRBJ2-7; D uncertain. V lost 0 bases and J 1 base, leaving 7 bases between the germline ends. Germline V gene data show CDR1 as LNHDA and CDR2 as SQIVND (reference sequence). The CDR3 is made up of 14 amino acids. The CDR3 loop reads CASSIDARSYEQYF. CDR3 DNA: TGTGCCAGTAGTATAGACGCGCGGTCCTACGAGCAGTACTTC.

This clonotype was detected only a few times. The V gene is TRBV4-2, the J gene TRBJ1-1, with no clear D. The CDR3 spans 12 residues. V gave up 1 base and J gave up 11 bases, with 11 bases separating them. Germline CDR1 LGHNA, CDR2 YNFKEQ. The CDR3: CASSQVGEDAFF. The DNA of the CDR3 is TGTGCCAGCAGCCAAGTAGGCGAAGACGCTTTCTTT.

This clonotype was found a few times. The CDR3: CASSPGGPLYGYTF. The CDR3 DNA is TGCGCCAGCAGCCCCGGCGGGCCGCTATATGGCTACACCTTC. This chain links TRBV5-1 with TRBJ1-2, with D unresolved. Germline CDR1 reads SGHRS; CDR2 reads YFSETQ. The CDR3 is 14 amino acids. V gave up 4 bases and J gave up 5 bases, with 15 bases separating them.

For this clonotype: A read error is likely, as this CDR3 ends without the conserved phenylalanine or tryptophan. V usage is TRBV29-1 and J usage is TRBJ2-5; D remains unclear. Deletions cut 4 bases from V and 4 bases from J, with 4 bases between. Germline-derived CDR1 and CDR2 are SQVTM and ANQGSEA. The CDR3 loop spans 10 amino acids. The CDR3 here is CSVASETQYS. For the CDR3, the DNA is TGCAGCGTTGCCTCAGAGACCCAGTACTCC.

This chain joins TRBV2 and TRBJ2-7, with 7 bases aligning to TRBD1. The CDR3 spans 14 residues. Germline loops: CDR1 SNHLY, CDR2 FYNNEI. Trimming cost V 4 bases and J 6 bases; bases outside gene matches: 9. The CDR3 loop reads CASSGDSIPGEQYF. The CDR3 bases are TGTGCCAGCAGTGGGGACAGTATCCCGGGCGAGCAGTACTTC.